The present TCR beta chain was sequenced within a study of tumor-infiltrating lymphocytes in primary liver carcinoma. Across the study: Resection treated the patients' primary liver carcinoma.

CDR1 and CDR2 from the germline V gene are SGHAT and FQNNGV. V was trimmed by 0 bases and J by 8 bases, leaving 19 bases between them. The CDR3 spans 16 residues. This clonotype was detected only a few times. Its antigen is unidentified. Study-level results: The overlap of tumor-adjacent and tumor-blood pairs was smaller than that of tumor region pairs.

The blood RNA (from unsorted whole blood) was obtained, and germline DNA was also extracted. TCR beta cDNA was made from 400 to 500 ng total RNA with a constant-region primer. Slightly modified ARM-PCR, run as three nested multiplex PCR rounds, produced the TCR beta libraries. With TRBV1-TRBV30 forward primers and a C-beta reverse primer, the first two PCR rounds were run for roughly 10 cycles each. TCRdb re-analysed the multiplex PCR reads in MiXCR, keeping a single row per CDR3 protein. Of approximately 330,000 distinct CDR3 sequences in the sample, 65% are singletons; the top ten hold under 8.5%.

The rearrangement links TRBV11-2 to TRBJ1-2, with D unclear. The TCR sequence derives from a man aged 40-55 years with primary liver carcinoma and hepatitis B virus infection. Sequencing was performed on peripheral blood. The CDR3 loop reads CASSLDSVAYSRGYTF. CDR3 DNA: TGTGCCAGCAGCTTAGATTCGGTAGCCTATTCTCGAGGCTACACCTTC. The entire variable domain, with the rest obtained from reference TRBV11-2 and TRBJ1-2, is as follows: EAGVAQSPRYKIIEKRQSVAFWCNPISGHATLYWYQQILGQGPKLLIQFQNNGVVDDSQLPKDRFSAERLKGVDSTLKIQPAKLEDSAVYLCASSLDSVAYSRGYTFGSGTRLTVV.